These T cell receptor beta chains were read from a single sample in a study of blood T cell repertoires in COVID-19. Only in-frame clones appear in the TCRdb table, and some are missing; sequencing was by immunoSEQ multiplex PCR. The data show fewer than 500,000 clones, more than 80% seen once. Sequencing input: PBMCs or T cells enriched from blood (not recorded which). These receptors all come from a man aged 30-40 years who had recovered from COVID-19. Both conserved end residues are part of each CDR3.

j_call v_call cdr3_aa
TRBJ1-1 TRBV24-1 CATSDPGRGPEAFF
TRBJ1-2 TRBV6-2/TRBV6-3 CASSYRYVGGDYGYTF
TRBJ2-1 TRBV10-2 CASRASGRAYNEQFF
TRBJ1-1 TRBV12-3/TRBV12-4 CASRSREGTEAFF
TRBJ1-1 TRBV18 CASSPGGEAEAFF
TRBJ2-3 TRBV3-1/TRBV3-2 CASSPIAGGVTDTQYF
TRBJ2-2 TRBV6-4 CASRETDTGELFF
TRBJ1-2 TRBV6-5 CASRGGIYGYTF
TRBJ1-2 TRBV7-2 CASSPRDRGFGGYTF
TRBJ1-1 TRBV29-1 CSSSTRENTEAFF
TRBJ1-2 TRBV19 CASTIASYTGERGYTF
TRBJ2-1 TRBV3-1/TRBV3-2 CASSQVQGGYNEQFF
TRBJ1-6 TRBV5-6 CASSLAAGQGTSPLHF
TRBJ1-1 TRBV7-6 CASSSSGMWTEAFF